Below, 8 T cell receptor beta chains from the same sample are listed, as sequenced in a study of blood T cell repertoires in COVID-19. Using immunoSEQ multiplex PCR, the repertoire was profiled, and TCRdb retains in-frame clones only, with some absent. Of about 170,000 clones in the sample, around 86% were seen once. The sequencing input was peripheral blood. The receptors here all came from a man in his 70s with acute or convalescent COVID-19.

The CDR3 reads CASSPDPGVGGNTIYF. The CDR3 DNA follows: TGTGCCAGCAGCCCCGACCCAGGGGTGGGTGGAAACACCATATATTTT. The chain links TRBV7-6 to TRBJ1-3, with D perhaps matching TRBD1 (6 bases). This CDR3 contains 16 residues. Trimming left V 5 bases short and J 3 bases short, with 17 bases between. Per germline, CDR1 SGHVS and CDR2 FNYEAQ.

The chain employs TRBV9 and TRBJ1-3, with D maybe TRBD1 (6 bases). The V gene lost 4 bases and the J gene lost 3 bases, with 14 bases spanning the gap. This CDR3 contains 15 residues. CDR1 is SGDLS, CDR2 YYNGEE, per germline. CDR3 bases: TGTGCCAGCAGCAGCCAGGGGTCTGGTGGAAACACCATATATTTT. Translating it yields CASSSQGSGGNTIYF.

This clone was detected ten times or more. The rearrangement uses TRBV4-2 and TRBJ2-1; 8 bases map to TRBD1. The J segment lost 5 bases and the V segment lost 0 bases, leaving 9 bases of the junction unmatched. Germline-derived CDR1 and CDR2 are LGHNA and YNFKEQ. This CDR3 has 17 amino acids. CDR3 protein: CASSQEGSTGGNNEQFF. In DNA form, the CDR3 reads TGTGCCAGCAGCCAAGAAGGGAGTACAGGGGGAAACAATGAGCAGTTCTTC.

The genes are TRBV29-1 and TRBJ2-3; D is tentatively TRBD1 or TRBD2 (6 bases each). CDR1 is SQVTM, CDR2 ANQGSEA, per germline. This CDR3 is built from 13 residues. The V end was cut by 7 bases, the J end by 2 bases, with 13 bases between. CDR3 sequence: CSGGATDTDTQYF. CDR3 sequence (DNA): TGCAGCGGGGGGGCGACAGACACAGATACGCAGTATTTT.

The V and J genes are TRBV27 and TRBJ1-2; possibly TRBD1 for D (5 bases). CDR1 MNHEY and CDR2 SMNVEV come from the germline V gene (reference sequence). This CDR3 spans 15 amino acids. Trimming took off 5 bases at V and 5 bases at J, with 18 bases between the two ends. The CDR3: CASSPFGGAGYGYTF. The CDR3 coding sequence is TGTGCCAGCAGTCCGTTCGGAGGGGCGGGGTATGGCTACACCTTC.

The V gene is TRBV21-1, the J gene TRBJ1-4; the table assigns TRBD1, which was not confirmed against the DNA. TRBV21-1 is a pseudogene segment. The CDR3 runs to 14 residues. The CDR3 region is CASSEGQGPGKTVF. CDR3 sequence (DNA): TGTGCCAGCAGCGAAGGACAGGGGCCAGGAAAAACTGTTTTT.

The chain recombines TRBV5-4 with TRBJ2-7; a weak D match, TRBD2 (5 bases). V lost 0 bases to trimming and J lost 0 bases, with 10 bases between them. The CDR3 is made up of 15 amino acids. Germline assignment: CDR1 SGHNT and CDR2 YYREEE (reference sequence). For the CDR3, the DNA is TGTGCCAGCAGCTTGGGCGGGTTCAGCTCCTACGAGCAGTACTTC. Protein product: CASSLGGFSSYEQYF.

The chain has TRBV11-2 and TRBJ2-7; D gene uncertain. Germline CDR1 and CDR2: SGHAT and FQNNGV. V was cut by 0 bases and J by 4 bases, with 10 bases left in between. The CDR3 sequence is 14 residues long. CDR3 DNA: TGTGCCAGCAGCTTAGATCCCCAGTCATACGAGCAGTACTTC. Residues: CASSLDPQSYEQYF.